This T cell receptor (beta chain) was profiled in a study of regulatory T cells in long-lasting Graves disease. To make TCR beta libraries, researchers used iRepertoire HTBI primers and Arm-PCR of CDR3 regions. Original analysis: Analysis of the samples identified 50 to 65 TRBV and 14 TRBJ segments. TCRdb re-called the multiplex PCR reads with MiXCR, one entry per CDR3 protein. The V and J calls here are based on TCRdb, not the publication. This table has roughly 400,000 distinct CDR3 sequences, around 16% appearing once. The time point here: newly diagnosed GD, antithyroid drugs for less than 3 months. With RNA extracted from PBMCs as input, the TCR library was made. The authors drew 9 to 9.5 milliliters of peripheral blood into EDTA tubes. This CDR3 region has 15 residues. V lost 0 bases, J lost 4 bases, and 12 bases lay in between. Germline CDR1 is LGHDT and CDR2 is YNNKEL (reference sequence). This clonotype appeared many times.

Separately, the same data were catalogued under a study of T cells in Graves' hyperthyroidism and ophthalmopathy.

Material: peripheral blood mononuclear cells (PBMCs), obtained at new diagnosis, from a patient treated with antithyroid drugs. The genes are TRBV3-1 and TRBJ2-5, with D possibly being TRBD2 (5 bases). The TCR was taken from a woman aged 40-49 years with Graves disease. CDR3 loop: CASSQDSGIGETQYF. In DNA, the CDR3 is TGTGCCAGCAGCCAAGACTCGGGGATTGGAGAGACCCAGTACTTC.